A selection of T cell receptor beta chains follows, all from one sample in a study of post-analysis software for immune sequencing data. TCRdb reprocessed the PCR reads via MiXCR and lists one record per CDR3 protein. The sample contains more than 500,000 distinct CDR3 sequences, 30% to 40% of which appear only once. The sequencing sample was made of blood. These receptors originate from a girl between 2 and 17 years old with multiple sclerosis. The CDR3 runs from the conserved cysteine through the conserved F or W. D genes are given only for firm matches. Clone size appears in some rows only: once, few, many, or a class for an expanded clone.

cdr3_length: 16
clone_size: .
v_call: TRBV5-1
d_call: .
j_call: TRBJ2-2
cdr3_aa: CASSRDPGGEAGELFF
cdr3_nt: TGCGCCAGCAGCCGAGATCCCGGGGGTGAAGCCGGGGAGCTGTTTTTT

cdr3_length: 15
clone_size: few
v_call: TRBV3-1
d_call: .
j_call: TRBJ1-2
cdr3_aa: CASSQERTEAYGYTF
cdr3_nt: TGTGCCAGCAGCCAAGAACGGACAGAGGCGTATGGCTACACCTTC

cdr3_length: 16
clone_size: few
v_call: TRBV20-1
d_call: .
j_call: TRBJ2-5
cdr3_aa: CSARDLETGKQETQYF
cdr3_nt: TGCAGTGCTAGAGATCTGGAGACTGGCAAACAAGAGACCCAGTACTTC

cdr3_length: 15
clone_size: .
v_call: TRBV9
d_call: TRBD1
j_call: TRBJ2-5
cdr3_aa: CASSGLGQGRETQYF
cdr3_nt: TGTGCCAGCAGCGGTCTAGGACAGGGAAGGGAGACCCAGTACTTC

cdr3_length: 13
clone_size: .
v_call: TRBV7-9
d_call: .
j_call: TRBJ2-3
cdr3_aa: CASSQNEDDTQYF
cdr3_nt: TGTGCCAGCAGCCAAAATGAGGATGATACGCAGTATTTT

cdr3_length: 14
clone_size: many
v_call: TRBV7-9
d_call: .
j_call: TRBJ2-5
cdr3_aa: CASSLAGVGETQYF
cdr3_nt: TGTGCCAGCAGCTTAGCAGGGGTCGGGGAGACCCAGTACTTC

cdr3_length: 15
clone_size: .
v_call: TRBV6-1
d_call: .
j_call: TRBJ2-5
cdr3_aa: CASSEDWTAQETQYF
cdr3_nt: TGTGCCAGCAGTGAAGATTGGACAGCCCAAGAGACCCAGTACTTC

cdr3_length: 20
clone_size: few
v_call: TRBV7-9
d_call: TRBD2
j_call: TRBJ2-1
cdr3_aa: CASSLRNTSGGMSSYNEQFF
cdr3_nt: TGTGCCAGCAGCTTAAGGAATACTAGCGGGGGGATGAGCTCCTACAATGAGCAGTTCTTC

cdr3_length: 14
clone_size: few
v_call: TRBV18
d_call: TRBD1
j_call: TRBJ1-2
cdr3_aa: CASSPSRRGQGYTF
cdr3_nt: TGTGCCAGCTCACCAAGTCGCAGGGGGCAAGGCTACACCTTC

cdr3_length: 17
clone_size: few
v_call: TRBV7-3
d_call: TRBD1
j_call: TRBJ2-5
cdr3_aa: CASIGGLRDRGIETQYF
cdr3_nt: TGTGCCAGCATTGGGGGCCTCCGGGACAGGGGCATCGAGACCCAGTACTTC

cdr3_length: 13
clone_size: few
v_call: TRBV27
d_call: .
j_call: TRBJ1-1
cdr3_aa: CASSFVNKGSAFF
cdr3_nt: TGTGCCAGCAGTTTTGTGAATAAGGGGAGCGCTTTCTTT

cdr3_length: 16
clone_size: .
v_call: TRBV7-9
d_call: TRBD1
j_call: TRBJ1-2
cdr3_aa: CASSLGGRGPHYGYTF
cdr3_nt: TGTGCCAGCAGCTTAGGCGGCAGGGGGCCCCACTATGGCTACACCTTC

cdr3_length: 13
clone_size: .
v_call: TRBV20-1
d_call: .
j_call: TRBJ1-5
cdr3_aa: CSLNQGRNQPQHF
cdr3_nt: TGCAGTCTCAACCAGGGGCGCAATCAGCCCCAGCATTTT

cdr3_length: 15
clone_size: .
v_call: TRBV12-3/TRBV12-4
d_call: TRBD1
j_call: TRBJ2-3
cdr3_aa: CASSPTGVPTDTQYF
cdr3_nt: TGTGCCAGCAGCCCGACAGGGGTCCCCACAGATACGCAGTATTTT

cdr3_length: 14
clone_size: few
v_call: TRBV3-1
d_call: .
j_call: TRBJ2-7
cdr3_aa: CASSQAHTLYEQYF
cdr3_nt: TGTGCCAGCAGCCAAGCCCACACCCTCTACGAGCAGTACTTC

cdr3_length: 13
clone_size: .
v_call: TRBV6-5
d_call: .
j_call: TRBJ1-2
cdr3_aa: CASLRAGSYGYTF
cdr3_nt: TGTGCCAGCCTGAGGGCAGGCAGCTATGGCTACACCTTC

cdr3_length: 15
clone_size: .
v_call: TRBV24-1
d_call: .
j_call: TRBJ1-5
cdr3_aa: CATSDPASADQPQHF
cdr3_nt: TGTGCCACCAGTGACCCCGCTTCAGCCGACCAGCCCCAGCATTTT